This T cell receptor (beta chain) was identified in a study of tumor-infiltrating lymphocytes in primary liver carcinoma. Constant-region priming of about 520 ng total RNA yielded TCR beta cDNA. Library construction for TCR beta comprised three nested multiplex PCR rounds performed with slightly modified ARM-PCR. In the first two PCR rounds, TRBV1-TRBV30 forward primers were paired with a C-beta reverse primer, and each round lasted approximately 9 cycles. Each CDR3 protein is one row after TCRdb ran MiXCR on the multiplex PCR reads. Of 300,000 to 400,000 distinct CDR3 sequences in the sample, 65% were seen once. Researchers drew blood RNA from unsorted whole blood and extracted germline DNA as well. The germline gives CDR1 SEHNR, CDR2 FQNEAQ (reference sequence). This CDR3 region has 14 residues. J lost 3 bases, V lost 4 bases, and 3 bases had no gene match.

The sample comprised peripheral blood. This receptor was taken from a man aged 40-49 years with primary liver carcinoma and hepatitis B virus infection. The chain is built from TRBV7-9 and TRBJ2-7; 10 nucleotides match TRBD2. The DNA of the CDR3 is TGTGCCAGCAGCTATAGCGGGAGGCTCTACGAGCAGTACTTC. Its protein product is CASSYSGRLYEQYF. Combining the CDR3 with reference TRBV7-9 and TRBJ2-7 gives the whole variable domain DTGVSQNPRHKITKRGQNVTFRCDPISEHNRLYWYRQTLGQGPEFLTYFQNEAQLEKSRLLSDRFSAERPKGSFSTLEIQRTEQGDSAMYLCASSYSGRLYEQYFGPGTRLTVT.